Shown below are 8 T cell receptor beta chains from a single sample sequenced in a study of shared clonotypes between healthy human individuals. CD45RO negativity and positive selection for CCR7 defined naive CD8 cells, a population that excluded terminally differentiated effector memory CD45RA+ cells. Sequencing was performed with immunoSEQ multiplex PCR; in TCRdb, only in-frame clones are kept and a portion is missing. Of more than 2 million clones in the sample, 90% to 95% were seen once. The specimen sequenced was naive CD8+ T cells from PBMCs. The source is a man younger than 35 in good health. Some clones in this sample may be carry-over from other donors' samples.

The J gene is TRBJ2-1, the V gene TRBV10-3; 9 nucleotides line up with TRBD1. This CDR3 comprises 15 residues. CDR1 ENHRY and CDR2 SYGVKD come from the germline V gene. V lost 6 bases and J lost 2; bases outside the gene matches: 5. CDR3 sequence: CAISFGQGPYNEQFF. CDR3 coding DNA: TGTGCCATCAGCTTCGGACAGGGGCCCTACAATGAGCAGTTCTTC.

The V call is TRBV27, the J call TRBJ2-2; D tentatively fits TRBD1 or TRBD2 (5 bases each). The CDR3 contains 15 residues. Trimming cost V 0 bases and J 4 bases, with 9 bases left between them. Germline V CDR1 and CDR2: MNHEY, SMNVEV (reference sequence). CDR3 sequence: CASSLSTGLTGELFF. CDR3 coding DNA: TGTGCCAGCAGTTTATCTACGGGGCTCACCGGGGAGCTGTTTTTT.

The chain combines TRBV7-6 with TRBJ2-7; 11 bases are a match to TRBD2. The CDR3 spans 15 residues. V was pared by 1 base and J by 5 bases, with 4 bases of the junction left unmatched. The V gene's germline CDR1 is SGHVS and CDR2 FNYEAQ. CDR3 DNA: TGTGCCAGCAGCTTAGTACTAGCGGGAGCCGACGAGCAGTACTTC. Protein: CASSLVLAGADEQYF.

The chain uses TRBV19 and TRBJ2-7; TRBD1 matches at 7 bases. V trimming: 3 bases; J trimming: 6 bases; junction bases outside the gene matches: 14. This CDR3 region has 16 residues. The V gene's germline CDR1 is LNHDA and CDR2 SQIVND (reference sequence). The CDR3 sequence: CASSMGARQGSAEQYF. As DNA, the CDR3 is TGTGCCAGTAGTATGGGTGCCCGACAGGGAAGCGCCGAGCAGTACTTC.

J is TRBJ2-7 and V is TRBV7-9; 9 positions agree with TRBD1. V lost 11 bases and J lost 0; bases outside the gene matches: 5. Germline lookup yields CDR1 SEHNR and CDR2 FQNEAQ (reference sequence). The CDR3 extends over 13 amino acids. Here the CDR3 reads CAGETGGSYEQYF. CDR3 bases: TGTGCCGGCGAGACAGGGGGCTCCTACGAGCAGTACTTC.

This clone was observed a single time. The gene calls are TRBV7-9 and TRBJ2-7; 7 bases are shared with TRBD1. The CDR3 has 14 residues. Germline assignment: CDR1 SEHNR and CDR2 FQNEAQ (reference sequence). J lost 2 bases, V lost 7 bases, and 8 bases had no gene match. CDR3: CASTRLQGTYEQYF. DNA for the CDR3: TGTGCCAGCACCCGTTTACAGGGGACCTACGAGCAGTACTTC. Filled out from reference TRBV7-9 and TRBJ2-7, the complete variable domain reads DTGVSQNPRHKITKRGQNVTFRCDPISEHNRLYWYRQTLGQGPEFLTYFQNEAQLEKSRLLSDRFSAERPKGSFSTLEIQRTEQGDSAMYLCASTRLQGTYEQYFGPGTRLTVT.

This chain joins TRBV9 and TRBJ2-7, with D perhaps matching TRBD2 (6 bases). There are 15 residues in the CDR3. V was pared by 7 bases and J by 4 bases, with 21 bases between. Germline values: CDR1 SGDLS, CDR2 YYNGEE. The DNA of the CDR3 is TGTGCCAGCGCCAGAGAGCGGGCCCCTCCGTACGAGCAGTACTTC. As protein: CASARERAPPYEQYF.

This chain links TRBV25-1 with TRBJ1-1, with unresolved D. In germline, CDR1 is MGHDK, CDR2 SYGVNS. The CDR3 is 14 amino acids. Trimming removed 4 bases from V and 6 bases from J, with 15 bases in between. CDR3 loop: CASSVEGLLAEAFF. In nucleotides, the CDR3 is TGTGCCAGCAGTGTAGAGGGTTTGTTGGCTGAAGCTTTCTTT.